A selection of T cell receptor beta chains follows, all from one sample in a study of CD8 T cells in ankylosing spondylitis. MiXCR, applied by TCRdb to the 5' RACE reads, yields one record per CDR3 protein. Counted here are 150,000 to 200,000 distinct CDR3 sequences, 9.5% to 10% occurring once; the ten biggest clones make up less than 15%. Input material: blood, either unsorted or a sorted T cell fraction (not recorded which). These receptors all stem from a female donor with ankylosing spondylitis or in good health (not recorded which). Both conserved end residues are part of each CDR3. D genes are given only for firm matches. Clone size is not always given. Where it is, it says once, few, many or a class for expanded clones.

v_call,d_call,clone_size,j_call,cdr3_aa,cdr3_nt
TRBV5-1,NA,few,TRBJ2-5,CASKVSETQYF,TGCGCCAGCAAGGTCTCGGAGACCCAGTACTTC
TRBV10-3,TRBD1,many,TRBJ2-1,CAISVVKFGDSFNEQFF,TGTGCCATCAGTGTCGTTAAGTTTGGGGACAGTTTCAATGAGCAGTTCTTC
TRBV13,TRBD2,once,TRBJ2-7,CASTSQLAREQYF,TGTGCCAGCACCAGCCAACTAGCGCGCGAGCAGTACTTC
TRBV7-9,NA,NA,TRBJ2-2,CASSSLTEELFF,TGTGCCAGCAGCTCGCTTACCGAGGAGCTGTTTTTT
TRBV24-1,TRBD1,few,TRBJ2-1,CATSDPDRGEGEQFF,TGTGCCACCAGTGATCCGGACAGGGGCGAGGGTGAGCAGTTCTTC
TRBV20-1,TRBD2,few,TRBJ2-7,CSASGITYEQYF,TGCAGTGCGAGCGGGATCACCTACGAGCAGTACTTC
TRBV19,TRBD1,many,TRBJ2-2,CASSIRGRTGELFF,TGTGCCAGTAGTATCAGGGGGCGAACCGGGGAGCTGTTTTTT
TRBV13,TRBD1,few,TRBJ2-3,CASSSRGQVHTQYF,TGTGCCAGCAGCTCGAGGGGACAGGTGCATACGCAGTATTTT
TRBV20-1,TRBD2,few,TRBJ2-1,CSARGEWEGPYNEQFF,TGCAGTGCTAGAGGAGAGTGGGAGGGACCCTACAATGAGCAGTTCTTC
TRBV25-1,NA,many,TRBJ1-2,CASSHGSYGYTF,TGTGCCAGCAGTCATGGGTCCTATGGCTACACCTTC
TRBV28,NA,few,TRBJ1-5,CASSLTGRNQPQHF,TGTGCCAGCAGTTTAACGGGGAGAAATCAGCCCCAGCATTTT
TRBV4-3,NA,many,TRBJ2-3,CASSQESTDTQYF,TGCGCCAGCAGCCAAGAGTCCACGGATACGCAGTATTTT
TRBV7-6,NA,many,TRBJ1-1,CASSLVRDLNTEAFF,TGTGCCAGCAGCTTAGTCCGGGACCTCAACACTGAAGCTTTCTTT
TRBV9,NA,NA,TRBJ2-1,CASSASSTEQFF,TGTGCCAGCAGCGCCTCTAGTACTGAGCAGTTCTTC
TRBV2,TRBD1,many,TRBJ2-3,CASSPPTGGDTDTQYF,TGTGCCAGCAGCCCCCCGACAGGGGGGGACACAGATACGCAGTATTTT